The 25 T cell receptor beta chains below were found in one sample sequenced in a study of T cells after yellow fever vaccination. TCRdb used MiXCR to reprocess the 5' RACE reads, holding one entry per CDR3 protein. The repertoire has more than 50,000 distinct CDR3 sequences, 4.5% to 6% of them found once; the top ten carry around 30%. The sample in question was PBMCs, either bulk or a sorted T-cell subset (CD4+, CD8+, memory, or dextramer-sorted; not recorded which), obtained on the day of the yellow fever booster vaccination. Receptors originate from a man aged 18 to 29 who received the YFV17D yellow fever vaccine.

This clonotype came up many times. The chain carries TRBV7-3 and TRBJ2-5, with 11 bases aligning to TRBD2. From germline, CDR1 is SGHTA and CDR2 FQGTGA. This CDR3 is 15 amino acids long. Losses at the gene ends were 5 bases for V and 5 bases for J; bases not matched to a gene: 7. The CDR3 bases are TGTGCCAGCAGCATTAGCGGGGGGGCCGGTGAGACCCAGTACTTC. It is translated as CASSISGGAGETQYF.

The CDR3 DNA sequence: TGCGCCAGCAGCCAAGAAGAGGCCTCCTACGAGCAGTACTTC. Its translation is CASSQEEASYEQYF. The chain has TRBV4-1 and TRBJ2-7; D is unclear. The CDR3 consists of 14 residues. Germline V lookup: CDR1 MGHRA, CDR2 YSYEKL. V lost 0 bases and J 0 bases, leaving 6 bases between the germline ends.

This clonotype occurred a few times. This chain connects TRBV7-6 to TRBJ1-2; possible D gene TRBD1, 6 bases. CDR1 is SGHVS, CDR2 FNYEAQ, per germline. This CDR3 spans 13 amino acids. V shed 5 bases and J shed 6 bases, with 13 bases lying between them. The CDR3 sequence is CASSPGGTNGYTF. The CDR3 DNA sequence: TGTGCCAGCAGCCCGGGCGGGACAAATGGCTACACCTTC.

In this sample, this clonotype turned up many times. V gene TRBV20-1 combines with J gene TRBJ2-2; tentatively, D is TRBD1 or TRBD2 (5 bases each). The length of the CDR3 is 12 residues. In germline, CDR1 is DFQATT, CDR2 SNEGSKA (reference sequence). With 3 bases removed from V and 5 bases from J, the gap between germline ends came to 7 bases. The CDR3 bases are TGCAGTGCTAGGGGGGATACCGGGGAGCTGTTTTTT. This sequence encodes CSARGDTGELFF.

This clonotype was recorded at least ten times. The rearrangement links TRBV27 to TRBJ2-7, with D unclear. V was shortened by 5 bases and J by 6 bases, with 14 bases between the two germline ends. The CDR3 spans 13 residues. Germline V gives CDR1 MNHEY, CDR2 SMNVEV (reference sequence). The CDR3 reads CASSVTLTGEQYF. The CDR3 DNA follows: TGTGCCAGCAGTGTGACCCTAACCGGCGAGCAGTACTTC.

This clonotype was observed many times. The chain links TRBV28 to TRBJ2-7; D unresolved. The length of the CDR3 is 13 residues. Germline loops: CDR1 MDHEN, CDR2 SYDVKM. The ends were cut back, 5 bases at V and 6 bases at J, with 14 bases in the middle. This chain's CDR3 is CASSLQPLSEQYV. DNA for the CDR3: TGTGCCAGCAGTCTCCAGCCCCTTTCCGAGCAGTACGTC.

Many counts were recorded for this clonotype. This rearrangement joins TRBV11-2 to TRBJ1-2; no clear D. Germline CDR1 and CDR2: SGHAT and FQNNGV. This CDR3 contains 15 residues. The ends were cut back, 0 bases at V and 4 bases at J, with 12 bases in the middle. CDR3 region: CASSLDLGVGYGYTF. The CDR3 nucleotides read TGTGCCAGCAGCTTAGACCTGGGAGTCGGCTATGGCTACACCTTC.

V usage is TRBV5-1 and J usage is TRBJ1-1, with D possibly TRBD1 on 5 matching bases. This CDR3 comprises 14 residues. Germline V gives CDR1 SGHRS, CDR2 YFSETQ. Trimming left V 0 bases short and J 2 bases short, with 8 bases between. The CDR3 sequence: CASSLEWDNTEAFF. The CDR3 bases are TGCGCCAGCAGCTTGGAGTGGGACAACACTGAAGCTTTCTTT.

This clonotype was detected a few times. The rearrangement joins TRBV2 to TRBJ2-1, with TRBD2 identical over 11 bases. The germline gives CDR1 SNHLY, CDR2 FYNNEI. Trimming took 7 bases from V and 6 from J; bases not matched to a gene: 5. This CDR3 region has 14 residues. In DNA form, the CDR3 reads TGTGCCAGCACGGCTAGCGGGGGGATCAATGAGCAGTTCTTC. Translated, it gives CASTASGGINEQFF.

In this sample, this clonotype turned up many times. The chain is built from TRBV29-1 and TRBJ1-2; D is undetermined. CDR1 and CDR2 from the germline V gene are SQVTM and ANQGSEA. The CDR3 runs to 11 residues. V was trimmed by 6 bases and J by 7 bases, leaving 12 bases between them. The CDR3 DNA follows: TGCAGCGTGCGGACCCGGGGTGGCTACACCTTC. Its translation: CSVRTRGGYTF.

This clonotype was seen a handful of times. The rearrangement links TRBV25-1 to TRBJ1-2; D possibly corresponds to TRBD1 (6 bases). Germline V gene lookup returns CDR1 MGHDK and CDR2 SYGVNS. The CDR3 runs to 14 residues. V was cut by 7 bases and J by 3 bases, with 15 bases left in between. This CDR3 is CASTPGGGYYGYTF. In DNA form, the CDR3 reads TGTGCCAGCACGCCCGGCGGGGGCTACTATGGCTACACCTTC.

The genes are TRBV6-2 or TRBV6-3 and TRBJ1-5; D is uncertain. CDR1 is MNHEY, CDR2 SVGEGT, per germline. The CDR3 runs to 17 residues. Deletions cut 2 bases from V and 1 base from J, with 15 bases between. CDR3 coding DNA: TGTGCCAGCAGTTACGGTCCCCGGACGGAGAGCAATCAGCCCCAGCATTTT. It specifies CASSYGPRTESNQPQHF.

This clonotype was seen ten or more times. The chain uses TRBV15 and TRBJ2-5; D gene uncertain. The CDR3 sequence is 15 residues long. Per germline, CDR1 LNHNV and CDR2 YYDKDF (reference sequence). Trimming stripped 0 bases from V and 5 bases from J, with 13 bases between. The CDR3: CATSRDGLIGETQYF. In nucleotides, the CDR3 is TGTGCCACCAGCAGAGACGGGCTGATAGGGGAGACCCAGTACTTC. The full variable domain, completed using reference TRBV15 and TRBJ2-5, is DAMVIQNPRYQVTQFGKPVTLSCSQTLNHNVMYWYQQKSSQAPKLLFHYYDKDFNNEADTPDNFQSRRPNTSFCFLDIRSPGLGDTAMYLCATSRDGLIGETQYFGPGTRLLVL.

This clonotype was seen a handful of times. This rearrangement joins TRBV10-3 to TRBJ2-5, with 7 bases aligning to TRBD2. The CDR3 is 15 amino acids. Per the germline V gene, CDR1 is ENHRY and CDR2 is SYGVKD. After removal of 4 bases from V and 1 base from J, the junction contained 6 bases not matched to a gene. The CDR3 DNA is TGTGCCATCAGTGGACGGACGGGGGGCCAAGAGACCCAGTACTTC. It translates to CAISGRTGGQETQYF.

The genes are TRBV18 and TRBJ1-2; a weak D match, TRBD1 (6 bases). CDR1 is KGHSH and CDR2 is LQKENI in the germline V gene. The CDR3 totals 12 residues. Deletions cut 3 bases from V and 13 bases from J, with 15 bases between. Written as DNA, the CDR3 is TGTGCCAGCTCACCCGGACAGTGGGGTTTCACCTTC. Amino acid sequence: CASSPGQWGFTF. Supplemented by reference TRBV18 and TRBJ1-2, the full variable domain reads NAGVMQNPRHLVRRRGQEARLRCSPMKGHSHVYWYRQLPEEGLKFMVYLQKENIIDESGMPKERFSAEFPKEGPSILRIQQVVRGDSAAYFCASSPGQWGFTFGSGTRLTVV.

This clonotype showed up many times. The chain recombines TRBV4-3 with TRBJ2-1, with 8 positions matching TRBD2. The CDR3 is made up of 14 amino acids. CDR1 is LGHNA, CDR2 YSLEER, per germline. V gave up 4 bases and J gave up 7 bases; unmatched junction bases: 6. CDR3 nucleotides: TGCGCCAGCAGCCGTGGACTAGCTGGGAATGAGCAGTTCTTC. It yields the protein CASSRGLAGNEQFF.

This clonotype was counted only a few times. The genes are TRBV5-6 and TRBJ2-7; D is possibly TRBD1 (5 bases). Trimming cost V 0 bases and J 4 bases, with 11 bases left between them. This CDR3 comprises 14 residues. Germline assignment: CDR1 SGHDT and CDR2 YYEEEE. The CDR3 is CASSLDRGLYEQYV. The CDR3, as DNA: TGTGCCAGCAGCTTGGATAGGGGCTTATACGAGCAGTACGTC.

This clonotype was observed a handful of times. The rearrangement uses TRBV12-3 or TRBV12-4 and TRBJ2-3; 13 nucleotides agree with TRBD2. This CDR3 contains 19 residues. V was pared by 5 bases and J by 0 bases, with 11 bases of the junction left unmatched. This CDR3 is CASSLGTSGASTSTDTQYF. CDR3 nucleotide sequence: TGTGCCAGCAGTCTAGGGACTAGCGGGGCTAGCACTAGCACAGATACGCAGTATTTT.

This clonotype was counted only a few times. The chain couples TRBV4-1 to TRBJ2-3, with 9 bases identical to TRBD1. The J segment lost 4 bases and the V segment lost 2 bases, leaving 4 bases of the junction unmatched. Per the germline V gene, CDR1 is MGHRA and CDR2 is YSYEKL. The CDR3 loop spans 15 amino acids. This CDR3 is CASSQRDREADTQYF. CDR3 DNA: TGCGCCAGCAGCCAAAGGGACAGGGAGGCAGATACGCAGTATTTT.

This clonotype was counted ten times or more. This chain joins TRBV7-2 and TRBJ2-3, with 9 bases aligning to TRBD2. The CDR3 is 18 residues long. The J segment lost 4 bases and the V segment lost 0 bases, leaving 11 bases of the junction unmatched. The germline V gene has CDR1 SGHTA and CDR2 FQGNSA. The CDR3 here is CASSLALASGALSDTQYF. CDR3 coding DNA: TGTGCCAGCAGCTTAGCACTGGCTAGCGGGGCCCTCTCAGATACGCAGTATTTT. Supplemented by reference TRBV7-2 and TRBJ2-3, the full variable domain reads GAGVSQSPSNKVTEKGKDVELRCDPISGHTALYWYRQSLGQGLEFLIYFQGNSAPDKSGLPSDRFSAERTGGSVSTLTIQRTQQEDSAVYLCASSLALASGALSDTQYFGPGTRLTVL.

This clonotype has just a few counts. V gene TRBV10-3 combines with J gene TRBJ2-7; 8 bases line up with TRBD1. The CDR3 runs 12 residues. V lost 6 bases and J lost 4; bases outside the gene matches: 2. Per the germline V gene, CDR1 is ENHRY and CDR2 is SYGVKD. The CDR3 loop reads CAISTGGYEQYV. The DNA for the CDR3 is TGTGCCATCAGCACAGGGGGTTACGAGCAGTACGTC.

This clonotype was seen repeatedly, ten times or more. The chain uses TRBV6-5 and TRBJ1-2; no clear D gene. Germline values: CDR1 MNHEY, CDR2 SVGAGI. CDR3 length: 15 residues. The V end lost 5 bases, the J end lost 6 bases, and 19 bases lay between the germline ends. CDR3 residues: CASSPAPSGQNGYTF. The CDR3 region has the DNA TGTGCCAGCAGTCCCGCCCCGAGCGGGCAAAATGGCTACACCTTC.

In this sample, this clonotype turned up many times. J is TRBJ1-6 and V is TRBV6-5; 7 bases fit TRBD1. Germline V gene lookup returns CDR1 MNHEY and CDR2 SVGAGI. The CDR3 has 14 amino acids. J lost 6 bases, V lost 5 bases, and 4 bases had no gene match. The CDR3 region is CASSRQGPNSPLHF. The CDR3 coding sequence is TGTGCCAGCAGTCGACAGGGCCCTAATTCACCCCTCCACTTT.

In its sample, this clonotype was seen a few times. The CDR3 loop is CASSQPMGQPSYNSPLHF. CDR3 coding DNA: TGTGCCAGCAGTCAACCCATGGGGCAGCCTAGCTATAATTCACCCCTCCACTTT. This rearrangement joins TRBV6-1 to TRBJ1-6; weak D call: TRBD1 (5 bases). V lost 5 bases, J lost 3 bases, and 20 bases lay in between. The CDR3 runs to 18 residues. Germline loops: CDR1 MNHNS, CDR2 SASEGT.

This clonotype occurred a few times. The genes are TRBV7-9 and TRBJ2-5, with D possibly being TRBD1 (6 bases). The germline CDR1 and CDR2 sequences are SEHNR and FQNEAQ (reference sequence). V was shortened by 3 bases and J by 5 bases, with 10 bases between the two germline ends. The length of the CDR3 is 13 residues. The CDR3 sequence is CASSFGGWETQYF. As DNA, the CDR3 is TGTGCCAGCAGCTTTGGGGGCTGGGAGACCCAGTACTTC.